This T cell receptor beta chain appears in the sequencing data of a study of T cell clones after liver transplantation. The wider study: Liver transplant recipients had immunosuppression withdrawal attempted within 2 years. As an antigen-independent comparator, third-party-reactive TCRbeta sequences came from pre-transplant mixed lymphocyte reactions.

Method: immunoSEQ multiplex PCR; TCRdb's copy keeps in-frame clones and lacks some. This sample yields 85,000 to 110,000 clones, of which about 86% are seen a single time; roughly 3.1% belongs to the top ten. The CDR3 has 16 residues. Trimming removed 6 bases at V and 0 bases at J, with 15 bases between. Germline loops: CDR1 SNHLY, CDR2 FYNNEI. Study outcomes and limitations: The donor-reactive repertoire was only partly measurable in a couple of subjects, lacking donor cells. Compared with third party-reactive sequences, donor-reactive ones declined more, independent of withdrawal success.

In regard to this clone: The target antigen is unknown.

The sequences come from CD4+ T cells from blood, collected approximately 45 months after liver transplant. The receptor was isolated from a human patient who received a liver transplant. Some T cells may have originated in the graft donor. V gene TRBV2 combines with J gene TRBJ1-3; D is unresolved. The CDR3 is CASSPIRERSGNTIYF. As DNA, the CDR3 is TGTGCCAGCAGCCCCATAAGGGAACGCTCTGGAAACACCATATATTTT.